The entry below describes one TCR beta chain. Its antigen is unidentified. These data originate in a study of cytomegalovirus exposure and HLA in healthy donors. Study-wide results and caveats: In a later analysis, most CMV-associated TCR beta chains appeared HLA-restricted. Later analysis reportedly placed an Asian-associated ancestry cluster below the roughly 600-donor mean in N-insertions.

Researchers ran the PCR with 60 Vbeta and 13 Jbeta primers. Sequencing used immunoSEQ multiplex PCR; TCRdb keeps in-frame clones, though not all of them. The sample carries about 200,000 clones, 82% recorded once. CDR3 size: 14 residues. The germline gives CDR1 LGHNA, CDR2 YNFKEQ. Trimming removed 3 bases from V and 3 bases from J; junction bases left unmatched: 4. This rearrangement joins TRBV4-2 to TRBJ1-2; 7 bases are shared with TRBD1. Sequencing was carried out using PBMCs. The clonotype was recovered from a boy aged 2-15 years in good health and CMV-seronegative. The CDR3, as DNA: TGTGCCAGCAGCCAGAAGGGGACAGACTATGGCTACACCTTC. Amino acid sequence: CASSQKGTDYGYTF.